Presented here are 21 T cell receptor beta chains from one specimen sequenced in a study of early stage breast cancer tumors. Clones were read by immunoSEQ multiplex PCR, and TCRdb kept only the in-frame ones, dropping some. The table lists fewer than 30,000 clones, 80% of them singletons. What was sequenced was blood. These receptors were taken from a person aged 55 to 75 with breast cancer.

The rearrangement uses TRBV28 and TRBJ2-1, with 7 nucleotides matching TRBD1. The CDR3 contains 15 residues. V gave up 4 bases and J gave up 6 bases; unmatched junction bases: 9. Germline V CDR1 and CDR2: MDHEN, SYDVKM. CDR3 in amino acids: CASSSGTATTNEQFF. In DNA, the CDR3 is TGTGCCAGCAGTTCAGGGACAGCGACGACCAATGAGCAGTTCTTC.

The J gene is TRBJ2-7, the V gene TRBV11-2; TRBD1 matches 10 bases. Germline CDR1 and CDR2: SGHAT and FQNNGV. There are 14 residues in the CDR3. J lost 5 bases, V lost 5 bases, and 6 bases had no gene match. CDR3 sequence (DNA): TGTGCCAGCAGCCTGGGACAGGGGTCCCACGAGCAGTACTTC. It translates to CASSLGQGSHEQYF.

The rearrangement links TRBV6-1 to TRBJ2-1; possible D gene TRBD1, 5 bases. CDR3 length equals 15 residues. V was clipped by 6 bases and J by 7 bases, with 19 bases between them. Germline CDR1 and CDR2: MNHNS and SASEGT. CDR3 region: CASSLQPSKGNEQFF. CDR3 nucleotide sequence: TGTGCCAGCAGCTTACAGCCTTCGAAGGGGAATGAGCAGTTCTTC.

The rearrangement links TRBV7-2 to TRBJ2-5, with D perhaps matching TRBD1 (5 bases). The CDR3 is made up of 15 amino acids. In germline, CDR1 is SGHTA, CDR2 FQGNSA. Trimming shortened V by 5 bases and J by 2 bases, and 15 bases separated the two germline ends. CDR3 sequence (DNA): TGTGCCAGCAGCGCTCCTCTAGGGGCTCAAGAGACCCAGTACTTC. This sequence encodes CASSAPLGAQETQYF.

The chain couples TRBV5-1 to TRBJ2-7, with TRBD1 matching over 8 bases. The V and J ends lost 4 bases and 6 bases, in that order; junction bases with no gene match: 9. The CDR3 runs 14 residues. Germline lookup yields CDR1 SGHRS and CDR2 YFSETQ. CDR3 amino acids: CASSVDRVGGEQYF. DNA of the CDR3: TGCGCCAGCAGCGTGGACAGGGTAGGAGGCGAGCAGTACTTC.

V and J are TRBV19 and TRBJ2-2, with D possibly being TRBD1 (6 bases). V lost 2 bases, J lost 4 bases, and 11 bases lay in between. CDR3 length: 15 residues. The germline gives CDR1 LNHDA, CDR2 SQIVND (reference sequence). As DNA, the CDR3 is TGTGCCAGTAGTATAACACAGGGAGTCACCGGGGAGCTGTTTTTT. This gives the protein CASSITQGVTGELFF.

The gene calls are TRBV6-5 and TRBJ1-2; a weak D match, TRBD1 (6 bases). Germline V gene lookup returns CDR1 MNHEY and CDR2 SVGAGI. This CDR3 is built from 14 residues. Trimming cost V 6 bases and J 2 bases, with 13 bases left between them. CDR3 residues: CASRGGGRNYGYTF. In nucleotides, the CDR3 is TGTGCCAGCAGGGGCGGGGGGCGAAACTATGGCTACACCTTC.

The chain carries TRBV6-5 and TRBJ1-5; D possibly corresponds to TRBD1 (5 bases). CDR3 size: 15 residues. Germline-derived CDR1 and CDR2 are MNHEY and SVGAGI. Deletions cut 5 bases from V and 4 bases from J, with 15 bases between. The CDR3 reads CASSPGRGFNQPQHF. DNA for the CDR3: TGTGCCAGCAGTCCGGGACGGGGGTTTAATCAGCCCCAGCATTTT.

CDR3 sequence (DNA): TGTGCCTGGAGCCCACAGGAGGGCGGAAAGTACTTC. As protein: CAWSPQEGGKYF. V and J are TRBV30 and TRBJ2-7, with a possible D match to TRBD2 (6 bases). The V end was cut by 3 bases, the J end by 11 bases, with 17 bases between. Germline CDR1 is GTSNPN and CDR2 is SVGIG (reference sequence). The CDR3 runs 12 residues.

In this sample, this clone turned up a few times. V gene TRBV6-1 combines with J gene TRBJ1-2, with D hard to call. The CDR3 contains 16 residues. V lost 4 bases and J 8 bases, leaving 23 bases between the germline ends. Germline CDR1 reads MNHNS; CDR2 reads SASEGT. The CDR3 DNA is TGTGCCAGCAGTGCCCGGTGGGAGGGAGGATGGAACGGCTACACCTTC. Translating gives CASSARWEGGWNGYTF.

The rearrangement joins TRBV30 to TRBJ2-1, with 13 bases lining up with TRBD2. The germline V gene has CDR1 GTSNPN and CDR2 SVGIG (reference sequence). Trimming at V came to 5 bases and at J to 8 bases, leaving 12 bases not matched to a gene. The CDR3 spans 16 residues. The CDR3 sequence: CAWGKSGTSGKYEQFF. CDR3 DNA sequence: TGTGCCTGGGGGAAGTCCGGGACTAGCGGGAAGTATGAGCAGTTCTTC.

J is TRBJ2-2 and V is TRBV4-3; tentative D call: TRBD1 (6 bases). The CDR3 is 16 residues long. V lost 5 bases and J lost 6, with 19 bases in between. Germline values: CDR1 LGHNA, CDR2 YSLEER. CDR3 in amino acids: CASSVTGNYLPGELFF. The CDR3, as DNA: TGCGCCAGCAGCGTTACAGGGAACTATTTGCCCGGGGAGCTGTTTTTT.

This chain joins TRBV7-9 and TRBJ2-2, with TRBD1 identical over 8 bases. The germline gives CDR1 SEHNR, CDR2 FQNEAQ (reference sequence). The junction had 9 bases not matched to a gene; V was cut back by 0 bases and J by 6 bases. This CDR3 has 17 residues. The CDR3 region has the DNA TGTGCCAGCAGCTTAGCCTTGACAGGGGCTGGTTCCGGGGAGCTGTTTTTT. Residues: CASSLALTGAGSGELFF.

The J gene is TRBJ1-1, the V gene TRBV5-1; possibly TRBD1 for D (5 bases). Germline CDR1 reads SGHRS; CDR2 reads YFSETQ. V lost 3 bases to trimming and J lost 0 bases, with 9 bases between them. CDR3 length: 14 residues. In DNA form, the CDR3 reads TGCGCCAGCAGCTACGACAGCATGAACACTGAAGCTTTCTTT. Translation gives CASSYDSMNTEAFF.

The chain couples TRBV30 to TRBJ2-1; no firm D call. Germline CDR1 GTSNPN, CDR2 SVGIG (reference sequence). The V end lost 0 bases, the J end lost 6 bases, and 3 bases lay between the germline ends. This CDR3 comprises 11 residues. CDR3 DNA sequence: TGTGCCTGGAGTGTTCTCAATGAGCAGTTCTTC. It is translated as CAWSVLNEQFF.

V gene TRBV7-2 combines with J gene TRBJ2-3, with TRBD2 matching over 7 bases. Germline CDR1 and CDR2: SGHTA and FQGNSA. CDR3 length: 14 residues. J lost 4 bases, V lost 5 bases, and 6 bases had no gene match. The CDR3 region is CASSPPAGADTQYF. The CDR3 DNA is TGTGCCAGCAGCCCACCCGCGGGAGCAGATACGCAGTATTTT.

As regards this clone: Other DNA sequences in the same sample also yield this CDR3. The chain joins TRBV29-1 to TRBJ1-3; 7 nucleotides line up with TRBD1. This CDR3 has 14 residues. V lost 4 bases to trimming and J lost 5 bases; unmatched junction nucleotides: 8. Per germline, CDR1 SQVTM and CDR2 ANQGSEA. The CDR3 loop is CSVAGGPGRNTIYF. Here the CDR3 DNA reads TGCAGCGTTGCAGGGGGGCCGGGGCGAAACACCATATATTTT.

The chain recombines TRBV9 with TRBJ2-3; the D gene is possibly TRBD1 (7 bases). The CDR3 sequence is 14 residues long. The germline V gene encodes CDR1 SGDLS and CDR2 YYNGEE. V was clipped by 0 bases and J by 6 bases, with 11 bases between them. The CDR3 loop is CASSVAPGGDTQYF. In DNA form, the CDR3 reads TGTGCCAGCAGCGTAGCCCCAGGGGGGGATACGCAGTATTTT.

The V and J genes are TRBV7-9 and TRBJ1-2, with 9 bases matching TRBD1. CDR1 and CDR2 (germline): SEHNR, FQNEAQ (reference sequence). V lost 4 bases, J lost 4 bases, and 7 bases stayed unmatched. CDR3 length: 15 residues. The CDR3 reads CASSSGQGVFYGYTF. The CDR3 coding sequence is TGTGCCAGCAGCTCGGGACAGGGTGTGTTCTATGGCTACACCTTC.

V gene TRBV28 combines with J gene TRBJ2-7, with 8 nucleotides matching TRBD1. V was clipped by 6 bases and J by 0 bases; unmatched bases: 4. The CDR3 totals 14 residues. The germline V gene encodes CDR1 MDHEN and CDR2 SYDVKM. The CDR3 region has the DNA TGTGCCAGCAGAACAGGGGGAAGCTCCTACGAGCAGTACTTC. It encodes CASRTGGSSYEQYF.

Here the CDR3 reads CAWREGTYEQYF. The CDR3, as DNA: TGTGCCTGGAGAGAGGGGACATACGAGCAGTACTTC. The chain uses TRBV30 and TRBJ2-7, with D possibly matching TRBD1 (6 bases). The CDR3 has 12 amino acids. CDR1 and CDR2 (germline): GTSNPN, SVGIG (reference sequence). Deletions cut 3 bases from V and 4 bases from J, with 10 bases between.